What follows are 31 T cell receptor beta chains derived from one specimen sequenced in a study of shared clonotypes between healthy human individuals. The table came from immunoSEQ multiplex PCR; TCRdb's copy has only in-frame clones and leaves some out. The sample yields approximately 500,000 clones, over 75% seen once. Source material: PBMCs. Every receptor here comes from a woman in her 40s in good health. Some clones in this sample may be carry-over from other donors' samples.

This chain links TRBV6-1 with TRBJ2-3; 8 bases map to TRBD2. V shed 6 bases, J shed 3 bases, and the junction held 2 bases outside the gene matches. Germline CDR1 reads MNHNS; CDR2 reads SASEGT. The CDR3 extends over 13 amino acids. CDR3 protein: CASRLAGTDTQYF. The CDR3 bases are TGTGCCAGCAGATTAGCGGGAACAGATACGCAGTATTTT.

This chain connects TRBV28 to TRBJ2-3, with 15 positions matching TRBD2. The V gene's germline CDR1 is MDHEN and CDR2 SYDVKM. V was clipped by 4 bases and J by 6 bases; unmatched bases: 5. The CDR3 has 16 residues. The CDR3 sequence: CASSSGLAGGLDTQYF. The CDR3 DNA reads as TGTGCCAGCAGTTCCGGACTAGCGGGAGGGTTGGATACGCAGTATTTT.

This chain joins TRBV29-1 and TRBJ2-1, with D tentatively TRBD2 (6 bases). Germline V gene sequence: CDR1 SQVTM, CDR2 ANQGSEA. CDR3 length: 12 amino acids. V lost 7 bases to trimming and J lost 9 bases, with 16 bases between them. DNA of the CDR3: TGCAGCGGGAGGGCGTGGGACGGTGAGCAGTTCTTC. It encodes CSGRAWDGEQFF.

The chain employs TRBV7-9 and TRBJ2-2; D is unresolved. The CDR3 loop spans 16 amino acids. V was pared by 5 bases and J by 7 bases, with 20 bases between. CDR1 is SEHNR and CDR2 is FQNEAQ in the germline V gene (reference sequence). The CDR3 sequence is CASSPKVIGSLGELFF. The CDR3 region has the DNA TGTGCCAGCAGCCCCAAGGTCATCGGCTCGCTCGGGGAGCTGTTTTTT. The full variable domain, rest sourced from reference TRBV7-9 and TRBJ2-2, is DTGVSQNPRHKITKRGQNVTFRCDPISEHNRLYWYRQTLGQGPEFLTYFQNEAQLEKSRLLSDRFSAERPKGSFSTLEIQRTEQGDSAMYLCASSPKVIGSLGELFFGEGSRLTVL.

V usage is TRBV12-5 and J usage is TRBJ2-7; D not certain. V was trimmed by 1 base and J by 5 bases, leaving 6 bases between them. The CDR3 is 12 residues long. From germline, CDR1 is LGHNT and CDR2 FRNRAP. The CDR3 loop is CASGLGENEQYF. Here the CDR3 DNA reads TGTGCTAGTGGTTTGGGAGAAAACGAGCAGTACTTC.

The V gene is TRBV7-2, the J gene TRBJ2-1; possible D gene TRBD1, 6 bases. The germline V gene encodes CDR1 SGHTA and CDR2 FQGNSA. The CDR3 runs 18 residues. The germline V and J ends were trimmed by 2 bases and 5 bases, with 22 bases remaining between them. The CDR3 is CASSLLAGRGSRDNEQFF. The CDR3 nucleotides are TGTGCCAGCAGCTTATTAGCCGGCAGGGGCAGCCGGGACAATGAGCAGTTCTTC.

V is TRBV18 and J is TRBJ2-7; 8 bases agree with TRBD2. CDR1 is KGHSH and CDR2 is LQKENI in the germline V gene. The CDR3 covers 14 residues. The ends lost 2 bases at V and 7 bases at J; junction bases unmatched: 7. In nucleotides, the CDR3 is TGTGCCAGCTCACCAGGTGATGCGGGGGGAGAGCAGTACTTC. Translated, it gives CASSPGDAGGEQYF.

This chain uses TRBV10-2 with TRBJ2-2; 8 bases line up with TRBD2. This CDR3 has 15 amino acids. Germline V lookup: CDR1 WSHSY, CDR2 SAAADI. V shed 0 bases, J shed 5 bases, and the junction held 2 bases outside the gene matches. The DNA for the CDR3 is TGCGCCAGCAGTGAGTCAGGGACTAGGACCGGGGAGCTGTTTTTT. This translates into CASSESGTRTGELFF.

This clone was seen just once. Other nucleotide sequences in the sample specify the same CDR3. The chain uses TRBV18 and TRBJ2-3; TRBD2 agrees at 12 bases. Per the germline V gene, CDR1 is KGHSH and CDR2 is LQKENI. The CDR3 has 16 residues. V was pared by 0 bases and J by 4 bases, with 2 bases of the junction left unmatched. DNA of the CDR3: TGTGCCAGCTCACCACCGTCTAGCGGGAGGGCAGATACGCAGTATTTT. Residues: CASSPPSSGRADTQYF.

This clone came up once. At one end, the junction sequence differs from germline, possibly due to a read error. Within the sample, other DNA sequences also encode this same CDR3. This chain connects TRBV6-1 to TRBJ2-6; 7 bases map to TRBD1. The CDR3 totals 15 residues. Germline assignment: CDR1 MNHNS and CDR2 SASEGT. CDR3 nucleotide sequence: TGTGCCAGCAGTGAAGCGCTAACAGGGGCCAACGTCCTTACTTTC. Residues: CASSEALTGANVLTF.

V gene TRBV7-8 combines with J gene TRBJ2-7, with TRBD2 identical over 12 bases. Trimming took 3 bases from V and 1 from J; bases not matched to a gene: 10. CDR3 length equals 18 residues. Per the germline V gene, CDR1 is SGHVS and CDR2 is FQNEAQ. The CDR3 DNA follows: TGTGCCAGCAGCTTCGGACTAGCGGGAAGAGAGTTATCCTACGAGCAGTACTTC. Its protein product is CASSFGLAGRELSYEQYF.

Points on this clone: The sample holds other DNA sequences that translate to the same CDR3. This chain connects TRBV19 to TRBJ1-5; D is perhaps TRBD1 (5 bases). The CDR3 is 14 amino acids. Between the trimmed V and J ends, which lost 3 bases and 1 base, there was a span of 7 bases. Looked up from germline, CDR1 is LNHDA and CDR2 is SQIVND (reference sequence). The CDR3 sequence is CASSIEGSNQPQHF. CDR3 DNA: TGTGCCAGTAGTATCGAGGGGAGCAATCAGCCCCAGCATTTT.

This clone has just a few counts. The chain has TRBV7-3 and TRBJ1-1; D is uncertain. Germline CDR1 reads SGHTA; CDR2 reads FQGTGA. Trimming shortened V by 3 bases and J by 2 bases, and 7 bases separated the two germline ends. This CDR3 is built from 13 residues. The CDR3 coding sequence is TGTGCCAGCAGCTTTTCGGAAAACACTGAAGCTTTCTTT. Amino acid sequence: CASSFSENTEAFF.

The rearrangement links TRBV11-2 to TRBJ1-4; D remains unclear. CDR3 size: 15 residues. The germline gives CDR1 SGHAT, CDR2 FQNNGV. V was trimmed by 5 bases and J by 7 bases, leaving 17 bases between them. The CDR3, as DNA: TGTGCCAGCAGCCCCCTAGGGCAGGAAGGTGAAAAACTGTTTTTT. As protein: CASSPLGQEGEKLFF.

The V and J genes are TRBV7-2 and TRBJ1-5; D call uncertain. Germline CDR1 reads SGHTA; CDR2 reads FQGNSA. Trimming removed 4 bases at V and 2 bases at J, with 9 bases between. This CDR3 has 14 amino acids. The CDR3 here is CASSSRMGNQPQHF. The CDR3 DNA sequence: TGTGCCAGCAGCTCCCGGATGGGCAATCAGCCCCAGCATTTT. The full variable domain, with the rest looked up from reference TRBV7-2 and TRBJ1-5, is GAGVSQSPSNKVTEKGKDVELRCDPISGHTALYWYRQSLGQGLEFLIYFQGNSAPDKSGLPSDRFSAERTGGSVSTLTIQRTQQEDSAVYLCASSSRMGNQPQHFGDGTRLSIL.

This chain joins TRBV6-6 and TRBJ1-5; 9 bases map to TRBD1. The junction had 8 bases not matched to a gene; V was cut back by 6 bases and J by 5 bases. CDR1 is MNHNY and CDR2 is SVGAGI in the germline V gene (reference sequence). The CDR3 covers 15 residues. Here the CDR3 DNA reads TGTGCCAGCAGCCGACAGGGGGTCGGAGATCAGCCCCAGCATTTT. Its translation is CASSRQGVGDQPQHF.

This clone was counted between two and nine times. The genes are TRBV27 and TRBJ2-1; D unresolved. The CDR3 has 17 amino acids. Germline CDR1 MNHEY, CDR2 SMNVEV (reference sequence). V shed 2 bases and J shed 1 base, with 15 bases lying between them. Written as DNA, the CDR3 is TGTGCCAGCAGTTTAGACAAGGCCAGGAGTTCCTACAATGAGCAGTTCTTC. Its translation: CASSLDKARSSYNEQFF.

This clone has only one observation. The chain combines TRBV19 with TRBJ1-2; D is ambiguous. From germline, CDR1 is LNHDA and CDR2 SQIVND (reference sequence). The ends were cut back, 0 bases at V and 8 bases at J, with 7 bases in the middle. The CDR3 runs 12 residues. The CDR3 DNA reads as TGTGCCAGTAGTATAGAGCCGGGCGGCTACACCTTC. As protein: CASSIEPGGYTF.

The chain recombines TRBV5-4 with TRBJ1-2; a possible D gene is TRBD1 (6 bases). The CDR3 runs to 17 residues. Germline V gives CDR1 SGHNT, CDR2 YYREEE (reference sequence). With 4 bases removed from V and 4 bases from J, the gap between germline ends came to 23 bases. CDR3 nucleotide sequence: TGTGCCAGCAGCCCGATAAACCCCAGGGGAATAACCTATGGCTACACCTTC. Protein: CASSPINPRGITYGYTF.

This clone was picked up a small number of times. This chain links TRBV7-8 with TRBJ2-1; D is undetermined. Germline CDR1 reads SGHVS; CDR2 reads FQNEAQ. The CDR3 loop spans 15 amino acids. V was cut by 1 base and J by 3 bases, with 10 bases left in between. Here the CDR3 reads CASSLVGGNYNEQFF. The CDR3 DNA follows: TGTGCCAGCAGCTTAGTAGGCGGAAACTACAATGAGCAGTTCTTC. The whole variable domain, remainder taken from reference TRBV7-8 and TRBJ2-1, is GAGVSQSPRYKVAKRGQDVALRCDPISGHVSLFWYQQALGQGPEFLTYFQNEAQLDKSGLPSDRFFAERPEGSVSTLKIQRTQQEDSAVYLCASSLVGGNYNEQFFGPGTRLTVL.

The chain couples TRBV18 to TRBJ1-1; D gene unclear. Germline V gives CDR1 KGHSH, CDR2 LQKENI. The CDR3 is 13 residues long. Deletions cut 3 bases from V and 1 base from J, with 6 bases between. CDR3 bases: TGTGCCAGCTCACCCGACGGGAACACTGAAGCTTTCTTT. Amino acid sequence: CASSPDGNTEAFF. Using reference TRBV18 and TRBJ1-1 for the parts outside the CDR3, the full variable domain is NAGVMQNPRHLVRRRGQEARLRCSPMKGHSHVYWYRQLPEEGLKFMVYLQKENIIDESGMPKERFSAEFPKEGPSILRIQQVVRGDSAAYFCASSPDGNTEAFFGQGTRLTVV.

The rearrangement uses TRBV5-4 and TRBJ2-5, with D uncertain. The CDR3 spans 14 residues. V was cut by 3 bases and J by 1 base, with 10 bases left in between. The germline gives CDR1 SGHNT, CDR2 YYREEE (reference sequence). The CDR3 nucleotides are TGTGCCAGCAGCTCTGGAAACCTCCAAGAGACCCAGTACTTC. Its translation is CASSSGNLQETQYF.

The chain is built from TRBV7-2 and TRBJ2-3; D possibly corresponds to TRBD2 (5 bases). V lost 4 bases, J lost 0 bases, and 11 bases lay in between. Germline CDR1 reads SGHTA; CDR2 reads FQGNSA. This CDR3 spans 15 amino acids. As DNA, the CDR3 is TGTGCCAGCAGCTCCGAGGGAGCTAGCACAGATACGCAGTATTTT. The encoded protein is CASSSEGASTDTQYF. The whole variable domain, filled in from reference TRBV7-2 and TRBJ2-3, reads GAGVSQSPSNKVTEKGKDVELRCDPISGHTALYWYRQSLGQGLEFLIYFQGNSAPDKSGLPSDRFSAERTGGSVSTLTIQRTQQEDSAVYLCASSSEGASTDTQYFGPGTRLTVL.

The chain employs TRBV19 and TRBJ1-2; possibly TRBD1 for D (5 bases). V gave up 5 bases and J gave up 1 base, with 14 bases separating them. The germline V gene encodes CDR1 LNHDA and CDR2 SQIVND (reference sequence). The CDR3 has 15 residues. The CDR3 here is CASSPRGTINYGYTF. Here the CDR3 DNA reads TGTGCCAGTAGTCCCCGGGGCACGATTAACTATGGCTACACCTTC.

This chain connects TRBV9 to TRBJ1-5, with 7 bases lining up with TRBD1. Trimming cost V 9 bases and J 0 bases; bases outside gene matches: 9. The CDR3 sequence is 15 residues long. Looked up from germline, CDR1 is SGDLS and CDR2 is YYNGEE. For the CDR3, the DNA is TGTGCCACATATAAACAGGGGCTTAGCAATCAGCCCCAGCATTTT. Translation gives CATYKQGLSNQPQHF.

This chain joins TRBV19 and TRBJ2-5; D is possibly TRBD2 (6 bases). This CDR3 is built from 15 residues. Germline CDR1 reads LNHDA; CDR2 reads SQIVND (reference sequence). V was clipped by 1 base and J by 5 bases, with 14 bases between them. CDR3 in amino acids: CASSIGFDRGETQYF. In nucleotides, the CDR3 is TGTGCCAGTAGTATAGGTTTCGATCGGGGGGAGACCCAGTACTTC.

The genes are TRBV5-1 and TRBJ2-7; the match to TRBD2 covers 7 bases. This CDR3 spans 15 amino acids. Germline lookup yields CDR1 SGHRS and CDR2 YFSETQ. V dropped 4 bases and J dropped 2; count of bases not matched to a gene: 9. The DNA for the CDR3 is TGCGCCAGCAGCCCATCGGGGGGACTCACCTACGAGCAGTACTTC. This gives the protein CASSPSGGLTYEQYF.

This clone was counted many times. The gene calls are TRBV4-2 and TRBJ1-1; D not resolved. The CDR3 loop spans 15 amino acids. V gave up 1 base and J gave up 1 base, with 10 bases separating them. Germline CDR1 is LGHNA and CDR2 is YNFKEQ. In nucleotides, the CDR3 is TGTGCCAGCAGCCAAGCGGTCGGGGAGAACACTGAAGCTTTCTTT. This sequence encodes CASSQAVGENTEAFF.

This chain joins TRBV19 and TRBJ1-5, with TRBD1 identical over 9 bases. Germline values: CDR1 LNHDA, CDR2 SQIVND (reference sequence). V shed 5 bases, J shed 4 bases, and the junction held 9 bases outside the gene matches. The CDR3 runs 16 residues. The CDR3 region has the DNA TGTGCCAGTAGTCCACTAATAGGACAGGGGAATCAGCCCCAGCATTTT. This translates into CASSPLIGQGNQPQHF. Based on the CDR3 plus reference TRBV19 and TRBJ1-5, the full variable domain is DGGITQSPKYLFRKEGQNVTLSCEQNLNHDAMYWYRQDPGQGLRLIYYSQIVNDFQKGDIAEGYSVSREKKESFPLTVTSAQKNPTAFYLCASSPLIGQGNQPQHFGDGTRLSIL.

The chain joins TRBV7-9 to TRBJ2-7; TRBD1 agrees at 10 bases. V was pared by 3 bases and J by 5 bases, with 4 bases of the junction left unmatched. In germline, CDR1 is SEHNR, CDR2 FQNEAQ (reference sequence). The CDR3 covers 14 residues. Written as DNA, the CDR3 is TGTGCCAGCAGCTTCGGGACAGGGGCCGACGAGCAGTACTTC. Amino acid sequence: CASSFGTGADEQYF.

The gene calls are TRBV5-1 and TRBJ2-5; D unresolved. Germline values: CDR1 SGHRS, CDR2 YFSETQ. V lost 5 bases and J 4 bases, leaving 12 bases between the germline ends. This CDR3 is 13 amino acids long. The DNA for the CDR3 is TGCGCCAGCAGTTGGGGAACTGGAGAGACCCAGTACTTC. Translation gives CASSWGTGETQYF. The variable domain in full, completed from reference TRBV5-1 and TRBJ2-5, reads KAGVTQTPRYLIKTRGQQVTLSCSPISGHRSVSWYQQTPGQGLQFLFEYFSETQRNKGNFPGRFSGRQFSNSRSEMNVSTLELGDSALYLCASSWGTGETQYFGPGTRLLVL.